Presented here are 15 T cell receptor beta chains from one specimen sequenced in a study of CD8+CD57+ T cells in acquired aplastic anemia. Sequenced patients had shown CD8+CD57+ cell expansion by flow cytometry. Using genomic DNA as the template, TCR beta VDJ and CDR3 profiling was carried out. TCRdb itself ran the reads through MiXCR, one entry per CDR3 protein. The data show about 260,000 distinct CDR3 sequences, 82% seen once. Input material: sorted CD4+, CD8+, or CD8+CD57+ T cells (not recorded which) from PBMCs. These receptors were taken from a human donor with aplastic anemia.

About this clonotype itself: The junction does not match germline at one end; this may be a read error. This chain uses TRBV7-9 with TRBJ2-3; D is unresolved. Germline assignment: CDR1 SEHNR and CDR2 FQNEAQ (reference sequence). The CDR3 consists of 11 residues. The CDR3 is CASGASDTRYF. CDR3 nucleotides: TGTGCCAGCGGCGCCTCAGATACGCGGTATTTT.

The rearrangement joins TRBV2 to TRBJ2-5; D gene ambiguous. CDR3 size: 11 residues. CDR1 SNHLY and CDR2 FYNNEI come from the germline V gene. V lost 6 bases and J lost 3, with 5 bases in between. The DNA of the CDR3 is TGTGCCAGCAGAGCCGAAGAGACCCAGTACTTC. It translates to CASRAEETQYF.

On this clonotype itself: The germline gene is not matched at one end of the junction; a read error may be the cause. The chain couples TRBV7-8 to TRBJ2-7; TRBD2 might be the D (6 bases). Germline values: CDR1 SGHVS, CDR2 FQNEAQ. The CDR3 extends over 14 amino acids. The CDR3 DNA is TGTGCCAGCAGTTTAGTGGAGGGTAACGATGAGCAGTATTTC. Amino acid sequence: CASSLVEGNDEQYF.

This clonotype was observed once. V gene TRBV6-4 combines with J gene TRBJ2-3; tentatively, D is TRBD2 (6 bases). V was trimmed by 6 bases and J by 1 base, leaving 20 bases between them. CDR1 MRHNA and CDR2 SNTAGT come from the germline V gene. CDR3 length: 17 residues. This CDR3 is CASRQDGGLTGTDTQYF. The DNA for the CDR3 is TGTGCCAGCAGGCAAGATGGAGGGTTAACCGGCACAGATACGCAGTATTTT.

On this clonotype itself: One end of the junction varies from germline; a read error may be responsible. The rearrangement joins TRBV7-8 to TRBJ2-3; 7 bases map to TRBD2. The length of the CDR3 is 14 residues. Germline values: CDR1 SGHVS, CDR2 FQNEAQ. This CDR3 is CGTSGEGGTDTQYF. In DNA, the CDR3 is TGCGGCACCAGCGGGGAGGGAGGTACAGATACGCAGTATTTT.

The chain employs TRBV11-2 and TRBJ2-1; 8 nucleotides match TRBD2. CDR3 length: 18 residues. V shed 6 bases, J shed 1 base, and the junction held 14 bases outside the gene matches. Per the germline V gene, CDR1 is SGHAT and CDR2 is FQNNGV. In DNA, the CDR3 is TGTGCCAGCAGGATAGGGGTAGCGGGGAGGAGGTCCTACAATGAGCAGTTCTTC. As protein: CASRIGVAGRRSYNEQFF.

The gene calls are TRBV20-1 and TRBJ2-3; the D gene could be TRBD1 or TRBD2 (5 bases each). V was shortened by 6 bases and J by 7 bases, with 20 bases between the two germline ends. Germline-derived CDR1 and CDR2 are DFQATT and SNEGSKA (reference sequence). This CDR3 comprises 14 residues. The CDR3 coding sequence is TGCAGTGCCAGTAGGAAGGGACGCAAGAATACGCAGTATTTT. This encodes CSASRKGRKNTQYF.

The chain couples TRBV2 to TRBJ2-5, with D possibly being TRBD2 (7 bases). This CDR3 has 15 amino acids. The germline gives CDR1 SNHLY, CDR2 FYNNEI. V lost 3 bases and J lost 13, with 24 bases in between. CDR3 nucleotides: TGTGCCAGCAGTGAGGAGGGGGGGGCAGGCACGACCGCGTACTTC. Residues: CASSEEGGAGTTAYF.

The chain couples TRBV7-2 to TRBJ2-7; TRBD2 is a possible D gene (6 bases). V shed 0 bases and J shed 1 base, with 19 bases lying between them. The CDR3 sequence is 18 residues long. Germline-derived CDR1 and CDR2 are SGHTA and FQGNSA. The CDR3 loop reads CASSLARGGDTLSYEQYV. DNA for the CDR3: TGTGCCAGCAGCTTAGCGCGAGGCGGGGATACGCTGTCCTACGAGCAGTACGTC.

The V and J genes are TRBV7-8 and TRBJ2-7, with TRBD2 as a possible D gene (6 bases). Germline loops: CDR1 SGHVS, CDR2 FQNEAQ. There are 18 residues in the CDR3. Trimming removed 3 bases at V and 4 bases at J, with 25 bases between. CDR3 region: CASSLDIYASAHSYEQYV. The CDR3 DNA reads as TGTGCCAGCAGCTTGGACATCTACGCTAGCGCACATTCGTACGAGCAGTACGTC.

The genes are TRBV7-6 and TRBJ2-6; 7 nucleotides agree with TRBD2. Germline-derived CDR1 and CDR2 are SGHVS and FNYEAQ. J was trimmed by 0 bases and V by 5 bases; bases with no gene match: 7. The CDR3 has 17 amino acids. The CDR3 nucleotides read TGTGCCAGCAGCCCAGGGAGGGGCCCCTCTGGGGCCAACGTCCTGACTTTC. Translating gives CASSPGRGPSGANVLTF.

The chain employs TRBV7-9 and TRBJ2-3; D possibly uses TRBD1 or TRBD2 (5 bases each). Germline V gene data show CDR1 as SEHNR and CDR2 as FQNEAQ (reference sequence). V dropped 4 bases and J dropped 14 bases, with 25 bases sitting between them. The CDR3 runs to 15 residues. In DNA, the CDR3 is TGTGCCAGCAGCTCAGGGAGAGGGTACCGAGCCAACGTGTATTTT. Amino acids: CASSSGRGYRANVYF.

A single count supports this clonotype. The germline gene is not matched at one end of the junction; a read error may be the cause. The J gene is TRBJ2-5, the V gene TRBV7-9; D is undetermined. CDR1 and CDR2 (germline): SEHNR, FQNEAQ (reference sequence). This CDR3 has 14 amino acids. The CDR3 reads CATSRAIQEETQYF. The CDR3 DNA sequence: TGTGCCACCAGCAGAGCCATTCAGGAAGAGACCCAGTACTTC.

The chain couples TRBV11-2 to TRBJ1-1, with D hard to call. Trimming took off 2 bases at V and 4 bases at J, with 17 bases between the two ends. The germline V gene has CDR1 SGHAT and CDR2 FQNNGV. The length of the CDR3 is 16 residues. The CDR3 protein is CASSLNYLPVITEAFF. The CDR3 bases are TGTGCCAGCAGCTTAAATTATTTGCCTGTGATCACTGAAGCTTTCTTT.

To note about this clonotype: A read error is likely, as this CDR3 ends without the conserved phenylalanine or tryptophan. No DNA is shown, since the ends of the CDR3 on it are uncertain; the CDR3 is the one TCRdb lists. The chain links TRBV2 to TRBJ2-3; TRBD1 was called by the table and not checked on the DNA. From its first to its last residue, the CDR3 has 15 amino acids. Germline lookup yields CDR1 SNHLY and CDR2 FYNNEI. The CDR3 region is CASGDGGTDTQKFCP.